The 22 T cell receptor beta chains listed next were all sequenced from one sample in a study of cytomegalovirus exposure and HLA in healthy donors (dated by TCRdb to 2017 to 2019). Libraries were built with the immunoSEQ multiplex PCR assay. The multiplex PCR relied on a mix of 60 forward primers for TCR Vbeta segments and 13 reverse primers for TCR Jbeta segments. The clones in this table, taken by TCRdb from immuneACCESS, are in-frame only. Not every clone is retained; where verified, under half of the shortfall comes from an unresolved V gene, and the cause of the rest is unknown. The sample table holds some 75,000 clones. Clones ranked in the top ten supply around 7.2% of the sample. Sample: PBMCs. These receptors came from a female donor in good health and CMV-seropositive.

This rearrangement joins TRBV5-5 to TRBJ1-2; D may be TRBD1 (5 bases). The ends were cut back, 9 bases at V and 8 bases at J, with 23 bases in the middle. The CDR3 is 14 amino acids. Germline V gene sequence: CDR1 SGHKS, CDR2 YYEKEE (reference sequence). The CDR3 region is CATSPVGVGEGYTF. DNA for the CDR3: TGTGCCACAAGTCCGGTAGGGGTAGGAGAGGGCTACACCTTC.

On this clone itself: At the DNA level, this CDR3 is encoded by other sequences in the same sample as well. V is TRBV7-8 and J is TRBJ2-3; weak D call: TRBD1 (5 bases). The CDR3 loop spans 18 amino acids. The V gene's germline CDR1 is SGHVS and CDR2 FQNEAQ. CDR3 residues: CAPSFSETEPEDTDTQYF. For the CDR3, the DNA is TGTGCACCAAGCTTCAGCGAGACAGAGCCTGAGGACACAGATACGCAGTATTTT.

The rearrangement joins TRBV28 to TRBJ2-1, with 7 positions matching TRBD2. There are 15 residues in the CDR3. In germline, CDR1 is MDHEN, CDR2 SYDVKM. V lost 5 bases and J lost 6; bases outside the gene matches: 10. This CDR3 is CASSGWGGITNEQFF. As DNA, the CDR3 is TGTGCCAGCAGTGGGTGGGGGGGAATCACCAATGAGCAGTTCTTC. Filled out from reference TRBV28 and TRBJ2-1, the complete variable domain reads DVKVTQSSRYLVKRTGEKVFLECVQDMDHENMFWYRQDPGLGLRLIYFSYDVKMKEKGDIPEGYSVSREKKERFSLILESASTNQTSMYLCASSGWGGITNEQFFGPGTRLTVL.

J is TRBJ1-5 and V is TRBV7-9; no firm D call. This CDR3 is built from 15 residues. V shed 1 base and J shed 4 bases, with 11 bases lying between them. CDR1 is SEHNR, CDR2 FQNEAQ, per germline (reference sequence). CDR3 sequence (DNA): TGTGCCAGCAGCTTAGGAACAGAGGGTAATCAGCCCCAGCATTTT. It specifies CASSLGTEGNQPQHF.

The CDR3 protein is CSVRTGTGRNIQYF. CDR3 sequence (DNA): TGCAGCGTTAGGACCGGGACAGGGAGGAACATTCAGTACTTC. V is TRBV29-1 and J is TRBJ2-4; 9 bases match TRBD1. Germline values: CDR1 SQVTM, CDR2 ANQGSEA. The CDR3 is made up of 14 amino acids. Trimming removed 5 bases from V and 7 bases from J; junction bases left unmatched: 9. The entire variable domain, with the rest obtained from reference TRBV29-1 and TRBJ2-4, is as follows: SAVISQKPSRDICQRGTSLTIQCQVDSQVTMMFWYRQQPGQSLTLIATANQGSEATYESGFVIDKFPISRPNLTFSTLTVSNMSPEDSSIYLCSVRTGTGRNIQYFGAGTRLSVL.

V and J are TRBV5-4 and TRBJ1-2; D gene unclear. Germline CDR1 reads SGHNT; CDR2 reads YYREEE (reference sequence). The CDR3 is 12 residues long. Trimming took off 0 bases at V and 7 bases at J, with 7 bases between the two ends. The CDR3 DNA follows: TGTGCCAGCAGCTTGGACAGTCTTGGCTACACCTTC. Translated: CASSLDSLGYTF.

The chain employs TRBV2 and TRBJ2-3, with 14 positions matching TRBD2. Germline trimming cut 6 bases from V and 2 bases from J; bases unmatched to any gene: 7. Germline CDR1 and CDR2: SNHLY and FYNNEI. The CDR3 has 17 residues. The CDR3 sequence: CASRPTSGRADTDTQYF. For the CDR3, the DNA is TGTGCCAGCAGGCCGACTAGCGGGAGGGCCGACACAGATACGCAGTATTTT.

The rearrangement joins TRBV4-1 to TRBJ1-1; 11 nucleotides align to TRBD1. Looked up from germline, CDR1 is MGHRA and CDR2 is YSYEKL. Trimming removed 2 bases from V and 0 bases from J; junction bases left unmatched: 11. The CDR3 runs to 19 residues. In DNA form, the CDR3 reads TGCGCCAGCAGCCAAAACCCCGGACAGGGGGCTCGCTTGAACACTGAAGCTTTCTTT. Its protein is CASSQNPGQGARLNTEAFF.

The chain is built from TRBV30 and TRBJ1-2; a weak D match, TRBD1 (5 bases). V shed 0 bases and J shed 2 bases, with 10 bases lying between them. From germline, CDR1 is GTSNPN and CDR2 SVGIG (reference sequence). The CDR3 loop spans 14 amino acids. The CDR3 here is CAWSVGGTNYGYTF. CDR3 DNA sequence: TGTGCCTGGAGTGTCGGAGGGACCAACTATGGCTACACCTTC. The whole variable domain, remainder taken from reference TRBV30 and TRBJ1-2, is SQTIHQWPATLVQPVGSPLSLECTVEGTSNPNLYWYRQAAGRGLQLLFYSVGIGQISSEVPQNLSASRPQDRQFILSSKKLLLSDSGFYLCAWSVGGTNYGYTFGSGTRLTVV.

The chain is built from TRBV4-3 and TRBJ1-5; D is uncertain. Germline CDR1 LGHNA, CDR2 YSLEER. Deletions cut 0 bases from V and 0 bases from J, with 6 bases between. The CDR3 sequence is 15 residues long. CDR3 sequence (DNA): TGCGCCAGCAGCCAAGACTTTTCTAGCAATCAGCCCCAGCATTTT. Translating it yields CASSQDFSSNQPQHF.

The chain links TRBV5-4 to TRBJ1-2; 8 bases are shared with TRBD1. The CDR3 has 14 amino acids. Germline V CDR1 and CDR2: SGHNT, YYREEE (reference sequence). V shed 2 bases, J shed 6 bases, and the junction held 6 bases outside the gene matches. The CDR3 sequence: CASSFRGQRDGYTF. The CDR3 coding sequence is TGTGCCAGCAGCTTCAGGGGGCAACGGGATGGCTACACCTTC.

This chain uses TRBV5-6 with TRBJ2-7; 9 nucleotides line up with TRBD2. Per the germline V gene, CDR1 is SGHDT and CDR2 is YYEEEE. The CDR3 contains 16 residues. V was pared by 1 base and J by 4 bases, with 9 bases of the junction left unmatched. Here the CDR3 DNA reads TGTGCCAGCAGCTTGCCGGGGGCGGGAGGGAAGTACGAGCAGTACTTC. Protein product: CASSLPGAGGKYEQYF.

V and J are TRBV9 and TRBJ1-4; 7 bases map to TRBD1. Germline values: CDR1 SGDLS, CDR2 YYNGEE. Trimming at V came to 0 bases and at J to 3 bases, leaving 5 bases not matched to a gene. The CDR3 is made up of 16 amino acids. In DNA form, the CDR3 reads TGTGCCAGCAGCGTAGATCCGGACAGGCCTAATGAAAAACTGTTTTTT. Encoded protein: CASSVDPDRPNEKLFF.

The genes are TRBV30 and TRBJ1-1; TRBD1 aligns across 7 bases. Looked up from germline, CDR1 is GTSNPN and CDR2 is SVGIG (reference sequence). This CDR3 contains 13 residues. V dropped 4 bases and J dropped 2; count of bases not matched to a gene: 4. The CDR3 region is CAWTGGYNTEAFF. CDR3 nucleotides: TGTGCCTGGACAGGGGGGTACAACACTGAAGCTTTCTTT.

This chain joins TRBV28 and TRBJ2-1, with a tentative D call TRBD1 (6 bases). Germline assignment: CDR1 MDHEN and CDR2 SYDVKM. There are 17 residues in the CDR3. Trimming removed 5 bases from V and 4 bases from J, with 21 bases in between. The CDR3 spells CASSVHRELRDYNEQFF. In nucleotides, the CDR3 is TGTGCCAGCAGTGTCCACAGGGAGCTCAGGGATTACAATGAGCAGTTCTTC.

The chain combines TRBV4-2 with TRBJ1-1, with 8 bases aligning to TRBD1. The germline CDR1 and CDR2 sequences are LGHNA and YNFKEQ. The CDR3 is 15 residues long. The ends lost 2 bases at V and 1 base at J; junction bases unmatched: 3. The chain's CDR3 is CASSQTDRGNTEAFF. DNA of the CDR3: TGTGCCAGCAGCCAAACCGACAGGGGGAACACTGAAGCTTTCTTT.

The chain links TRBV9 to TRBJ2-1; TRBD2 matches 8 bases. Germline CDR1 reads SGDLS; CDR2 reads YYNGEE. Unmatched junction bases numbered 1, after V lost 0 bases and J lost 5 bases. This CDR3 contains 14 residues. The CDR3 sequence: CASSVETSDNEQFF. CDR3 DNA sequence: TGTGCCAGCAGCGTAGAGACTAGCGACAATGAGCAGTTCTTC.

About this clone itself: This same CDR3 is encoded by further DNA sequences in the sample. The chain combines TRBV28 with TRBJ2-7, with D unresolved. The V end was cut by 4 bases, the J end by 2 bases, with 12 bases between. The CDR3 has 14 amino acids. Germline CDR1 and CDR2: MDHEN and SYDVKM. The chain's CDR3 is CASSSPGLPYEQYF. The CDR3 DNA sequence: TGTGCCAGCAGTTCGCCGGGTCTCCCCTACGAGCAGTACTTC. Together with reference TRBV28 and TRBJ2-7, the CDR3 gives the full variable domain: DVKVTQSSRYLVKRTGEKVFLECVQDMDHENMFWYRQDPGLGLRLIYFSYDVKMKEKGDIPEGYSVSREKKERFSLILESASTNQTSMYLCASSSPGLPYEQYFGPGTRLTVT.

This chain uses TRBV7-8 with TRBJ2-1; D is unclear. The CDR3 is made up of 15 amino acids. Trimming left V 4 bases short and J 0 bases short, with 10 bases between. Germline-derived CDR1 and CDR2 are SGHVS and FQNEAQ. CDR3 nucleotide sequence: TGTGCCAGCAGCTCCACCCCGAGCTCCTACAATGAGCAGTTCTTC. Translation gives CASSSTPSSYNEQFF.

The chain uses TRBV18 and TRBJ2-5; D may be TRBD2 (6 bases). In germline, CDR1 is KGHSH, CDR2 LQKENI. The CDR3 contains 13 residues. Between the trimmed V and J ends, which lost 1 base and 5 bases, there was a span of 8 bases. The CDR3 DNA reads TGTGCCAGCTCACCACAGGGGAGGGAGACCCAGTACTTC. The encoded protein is CASSPQGRETQYF.

The CDR3 spells CASSQEQGWQETQYF. Written as DNA, the CDR3 is TGTGCCAGCAGCCAAGAACAGGGGTGGCAAGAGACCCAGTACTTC. This rearrangement joins TRBV5-5 to TRBJ2-5; 7 positions match TRBD1. Germline V gene data show CDR1 as SGHKS and CDR2 as YYEKEE (reference sequence). J gave up 2 bases and V 4 bases, and 8 bases lay outside the gene matches. This CDR3 is built from 15 residues.

The chain has TRBV27 and TRBJ1-2, with TRBD1 as a possible D gene (5 bases). The CDR3 is made up of 14 amino acids. Germline assignment: CDR1 MNHEY and CDR2 SMNVEV (reference sequence). Between the trimmed V and J ends, which lost 2 bases and 4 bases, there was a span of 11 bases. CDR3 DNA: TGTGCCAGCAGTTTAGACAGTCGATCCTATGGCTACACCTTC. This gives the protein CASSLDSRSYGYTF.